This T cell receptor beta chain was documented in a study of identifying expanded T cells in peripheral blood. Clones were read by immunoSEQ multiplex PCR, and TCRdb kept only the in-frame ones, dropping some. This sample has nearly 60,000 clones; over 85% occur once, and the top ten carry about 3.7%. Trimming removed 0 bases at V and 5 bases at J, with 13 bases between. CDR1 and CDR2 (germline): MNHNY, SVGAGI (reference sequence). This CDR3 has 15 residues. The V and J genes are TRBV6-6 and TRBJ1-1, with D maybe TRBD1 (5 bases). The origin of this receptor is a person aged 18 to 70 in good health. The specimen was blood. The CDR3 here is CASSYSAGEGTEAFF. CDR3 nucleotide sequence: TGTGCCAGCAGTTACTCTGCGGGGGAGGGGACTGAAGCTTTCTTT.